Shown below are 19 T cell receptor beta chains from a single sample sequenced in a study of T cells in Graves' hyperthyroidism and ophthalmopathy. Amplification yielded TCR beta CDR3 regions, with RNA transcripts as the source. A first-round RT-PCR of the TCR CDR3 used the HTBI primer set. TCRdb re-called the multiplex PCR reads with MiXCR, one entry per CDR3 protein. The sample shows nearly 250,000 distinct CDR3 sequences, approximately 23% of them seen only once. The sample was blood. The receptors were gathered from a woman in her 40s with Graves' ophthalmopathy.

This clonotype was counted ten times or more. The chain is built from TRBV2 and TRBJ2-7; no definite D call. CDR3 length equals 12 residues. The germline V and J ends were trimmed by 4 bases and 2 bases, with 6 bases remaining between them. Germline V gives CDR1 SNHLY, CDR2 FYNNEI. CDR3 sequence: CASSAETYEQYF. Written as DNA, the CDR3 is TGTGCCAGCAGTGCAGAGACCTACGAGCAGTACTTC.

J is TRBJ2-7 and V is TRBV20-1, with a weak D call TRBD1 (6 bases). CDR3 length: 12 residues. Germline CDR1 is DFQATT and CDR2 is SNEGSKA (reference sequence). Between the trimmed V and J ends, which lost 6 bases and 2 bases, there was a span of 11 bases. CDR3 DNA: TGCAGTGCCGAGCAGGGGACCTACGAGCAGTACTTC. This codes for CSAEQGTYEQYF.

This clonotype showed up many times. This chain joins TRBV24-1 and TRBJ1-1; D may be TRBD1 (5 bases). Between the trimmed V and J ends, which lost 5 bases and 3 bases, there was a span of 12 bases. Germline V gene data show CDR1 as KGHDR and CDR2 as SFDVKD. The CDR3 spans 14 residues. CDR3 loop: CATSATGSDTEAFF. The CDR3 region has the DNA TGTGCCACCAGTGCAACAGGTTCGGACACTGAAGCTTTCTTT.

At least ten counts were recorded for this clonotype. The V gene is TRBV5-1, the J gene TRBJ2-7; no reliable D call. This CDR3 is 14 amino acids long. Trimming took 4 bases from V and 5 from J, leaving 16 bases between them. Germline V gives CDR1 SGHRS, CDR2 YFSETQ. CDR3 amino acids: CASSPSVVGHEQYF. The CDR3, as DNA: TGCGCCAGCAGCCCGAGCGTCGTCGGCCACGAGCAGTACTTC.

Ten or more counts support this clonotype. This chain uses TRBV7-8 with TRBJ1-1; D perhaps matches TRBD1 (5 bases). The CDR3 is 15 amino acids. V lost 1 base and J lost 3, with 12 bases in between. The germline CDR1 and CDR2 sequences are SGHVS and FQNEAQ. This chain's CDR3 is CASSLGNRRDTEAFF. In DNA, the CDR3 is TGTGCCAGCAGCTTAGGTAACAGGAGGGACACTGAAGCTTTCTTT. Full variable domain (outside the CDR3, taken from reference TRBV7-8 and TRBJ1-1): GAGVSQSPRYKVAKRGQDVALRCDPISGHVSLFWYQQALGQGPEFLTYFQNEAQLDKSGLPSDRFFAERPEGSVSTLKIQRTQQEDSAVYLCASSLGNRRDTEAFFGQGTRLTVV.

In DNA form, the CDR3 reads TGTGCCAGCGAAGCCCTGATGAACACTGAAGCTTTCTTT. It translates to CASEALMNTEAFF. The genes are TRBV6-1 and TRBJ1-1, with D unresolved. CDR1 is MNHNS, CDR2 SASEGT, per germline. Trimming cost V 8 bases and J 0 bases, with 10 bases left between them. The CDR3 spans 13 residues.

This clonotype has ten or more counts. The rearrangement uses TRBV7-8 and TRBJ1-3; 9 bases agree with TRBD1. With 4 bases clipped from V and 2 bases from J, the junction kept 0 bases outside the gene matches. Germline CDR1 is SGHVS and CDR2 is FQNEAQ. The CDR3 has 14 residues. The DNA for the CDR3 is TGTGCCAGCAGCTGGGACAGGGCTGGAAACACCATATATTTT. Protein product: CASSWDRAGNTIYF.

This clonotype came up many times. The rearrangement joins TRBV6-5 to TRBJ1-5; tentatively, D is TRBD1 (5 bases). Trimming left V 7 bases short and J 2 bases short, with 12 bases between. The CDR3 has 14 amino acids. CDR1 and CDR2 from the germline V gene are MNHEY and SVGAGI. The CDR3 bases are TGTGCCAGCAATCGGGGGGGGGGCAATCAGCCCCAGCATTTT. The encoded protein is CASNRGGGNQPQHF.

In its sample, this clonotype was seen a few times. The rearrangement uses TRBV12-3 or TRBV12-4 and TRBJ1-1; perhaps TRBD1 as D (5 bases). The V gene lost 5 bases and the J gene lost 7 bases, with 11 bases spanning the gap. The CDR3 totals 12 residues. The CDR3: CASSGGGSEAFF. The CDR3, as DNA: TGTGCCAGCAGTGGCGGGGGGAGTGAAGCTTTCTTT.

Many counts were recorded for this clonotype. The genes are TRBV30 and TRBJ2-7; 9 nucleotides line up with TRBD2. The CDR3 is 16 residues long. V lost 4 bases, J lost 6 bases, and 16 bases stayed unmatched. The germline CDR1 and CDR2 sequences are GTSNPN and SVGIG (reference sequence). For the CDR3, the DNA is TGTGCCTGGACCACCCTTGGTAGCGGGAGAGTTGTCGAGCAGTACTTC. As protein: CAWTTLGSGRVVEQYF. The full variable domain, completed using reference TRBV30 and TRBJ2-7, is SQTIHQWPATLVQPVGSPLSLECTVEGTSNPNLYWYRQAAGRGLQLLFYSVGIGQISSEVPQNLSASRPQDRQFILSSKKLLLSDSGFYLCAWTTLGSGRVVEQYFGPGTRLTVT.

At least ten counts were recorded for this clonotype. The chain carries TRBV28 and TRBJ2-7; D ambiguous. The CDR3 extends over 12 amino acids. The germline V gene has CDR1 MDHEN and CDR2 SYDVKM. The germline V and J ends were trimmed by 5 bases and 3 bases, with 8 bases remaining between them. This chain's CDR3 is CASSPPGYEQYF. The CDR3, as DNA: TGTGCCAGCAGTCCTCCGGGCTACGAGCAGTACTTC. The full variable domain, completed using reference TRBV28 and TRBJ2-7, is DVKVTQSSRYLVKRTGEKVFLECVQDMDHENMFWYRQDPGLGLRLIYFSYDVKMKEKGDIPEGYSVSREKKERFSLILESASTNQTSMYLCASSPPGYEQYFGPGTRLTVT.

This clonotype was picked up many times. A much bigger clone sits one base away, suggesting this may be a read error. This chain uses TRBV28 with TRBJ1-5; tentative D call: TRBD1 (6 bases). The CDR3 spans 15 residues. Germline V gene sequence: CDR1 MDHEN, CDR2 SYDVKM. Trimming left V 6 bases short and J 0 bases short, with 12 bases between. CDR3 region: CASRHGQYSNQPQHF. CDR3 coding DNA: TGTGCCAGCAGACACGGACAGTATAGCAATCAGCCCCAGCATTTT.

This clonotype was seen many times. The gene calls are TRBV27 and TRBJ1-2, with 9 bases aligning to TRBD1. The CDR3 has 15 residues. Germline CDR1 MNHEY, CDR2 SMNVEV (reference sequence). J lost 2 bases, V lost 6 bases, and 7 bases had no gene match. DNA for the CDR3: TGTGCCAGCAGAGCCGGGACAGGGACAAACTATGGCTACACCTTC. This codes for CASRAGTGTNYGYTF.

With respect to this clonotype: This may arise from a read error, as a much more abundant clone is one base away. CDR3 in amino acids: CAGSRDSLQETQYF. Written as DNA, the CDR3 is TGTGCCGGCAGCCGGGACAGTTTACAAGAGACCCAGTACTTC. The chain couples TRBV3-1 to TRBJ2-5, with TRBD1 identical over 7 bases. CDR1 and CDR2 from the germline V gene are LGHDT and YNNKEL (reference sequence). The CDR3 loop spans 14 amino acids.

With respect to this clonotype: Sequence at one end of the junction differs from germline and may be a read error. The chain recombines TRBV12-3 or TRBV12-4 with TRBJ1-2, with unresolved D. CDR3 length equals 15 residues. CDR3 amino acids: CASSLAVTGRNGYIF. In DNA form, the CDR3 reads TGTGCCAGCAGTTTAGCAGTAACGGGTCGAAATGGCTACATCTTC.

This clonotype was recorded many times. The chain recombines TRBV20-1 with TRBJ2-5, with D uncertain. The CDR3 extends over 12 amino acids. CDR1 is DFQATT and CDR2 is SNEGSKA in the germline V gene (reference sequence). V lost 5 bases to trimming and J lost 2 bases, with 9 bases between them. CDR3 in DNA: TGCAGTGCTGTGACCCATCAAGAGACCCAGTACTTC. Protein product: CSAVTHQETQYF.

The gene calls are TRBV30 and TRBJ1-5; D is unclear. The germline V gene has CDR1 GTSNPN and CDR2 SVGIG (reference sequence). V was pared by 0 bases and J by 3 bases, with 6 bases between. The CDR3 length is 13 residues. The CDR3 nucleotides are TGTGCCTGGAGTGTAGGCAACAATCAGCCCCAGCATTTT. Amino acids: CAWSVGNNQPQHF.

This clonotype was counted ten times or more. This rearrangement joins TRBV12-3 or TRBV12-4 to TRBJ2-5; D is perhaps TRBD1 (6 bases). V shed 6 bases and J shed 4 bases, with 18 bases lying between them. This CDR3 contains 15 residues. This chain's CDR3 is CASSAPYQGGETQYF. The CDR3 coding sequence is TGTGCCAGCAGCGCGCCATACCAAGGGGGAGAGACCCAGTACTTC.

This clonotype was seen repeatedly, ten times or more. The chain joins TRBV11-2 to TRBJ2-7; 8 nucleotides line up with TRBD2. The CDR3 extends over 15 amino acids. Per the germline V gene, CDR1 is SGHAT and CDR2 is FQNNGV. The V gene end was trimmed by 3 bases and the J gene end by 4 bases; junction bases not matched to a gene: 8. CDR3 DNA: TGTGCCAGCAGCTTCAGTCTAGCGGGCTTTTACGAGCAGTACTTC. It yields the protein CASSFSLAGFYEQYF.